The 18 T cell receptor beta chains reported below all come from one sample, sequenced in a study of cytomegalovirus exposure and HLA in healthy donors. PCR was performed using 60 Vbeta and 13 Jbeta primers. Clones were read by immunoSEQ multiplex PCR, and TCRdb kept only the in-frame ones, dropping some. This table has 130,000 or so clones, around 74% appearing once. Sequencing was carried out using PBMCs. The receptors were sampled from a man aged 35-49 years in good health and CMV-seropositive.

This clone appeared a single time. The chain joins TRBV7-9 to TRBJ2-7; D perhaps matches TRBD1 (6 bases). V gave up 5 bases and J gave up 1 base, with 9 bases separating them. CDR3 size: 13 residues. Germline CDR1 SEHNR, CDR2 FQNEAQ (reference sequence). The CDR3 region has the DNA TGTGCCAGCAGCGACAGGACTTCCTACGAGCAGTACTTC. Amino acid sequence: CASSDRTSYEQYF.

The chain combines TRBV5-4 with TRBJ2-1, with a possible D match to TRBD1 (5 bases). This CDR3 region has 16 residues. Germline V gives CDR1 SGHNT, CDR2 YYREEE (reference sequence). The V end was cut by 4 bases, the J end by 0 bases, with 14 bases between. This CDR3 is CASSPADSRSYNEQFF. For the CDR3, the DNA is TGTGCCAGCAGCCCCGCCGACAGCCGCTCCTACAATGAGCAGTTCTTC.

This clone was counted between two and nine times. The V gene is TRBV11-2, the J gene TRBJ2-5; D may be TRBD1 (5 bases). V was clipped by 5 bases and J by 3 bases, with 13 bases between them. The CDR3 has 14 residues. Looked up from germline, CDR1 is SGHAT and CDR2 is FQNNGV. The CDR3: CASSTRQREETQYF. The CDR3 nucleotides read TGTGCCAGCAGCACCCGACAGAGAGAAGAGACCCAGTACTTC.

This clone was found a few times. The chain combines TRBV5-4 with TRBJ2-6; TRBD1 is a possible D gene (6 bases). V gave up 4 bases and J gave up 0 bases, with 11 bases separating them. Germline V gene sequence: CDR1 SGHNT, CDR2 YYREEE (reference sequence). The CDR3 runs to 16 residues. CDR3 loop: CASSGTTYSGANVLTF. The CDR3 DNA reads as TGTGCCAGCAGCGGGACAACCTACTCTGGGGCCAACGTCCTGACTTTC.

This clone was found a few times. The CDR3 region is CASSLEGKGRGNTIYF. CDR3 in DNA: TGTGCCAGCAGCTTAGAAGGGAAGGGGCGCGGAAACACCATATATTTT. J is TRBJ1-3 and V is TRBV11-2; D might be TRBD1 (5 bases). This CDR3 has 16 amino acids. The V end lost 0 bases, the J end lost 4 bases, and 13 bases lay between the germline ends. CDR1 SGHAT and CDR2 FQNNGV come from the germline V gene. Complete variable domain (other parts from reference TRBV11-2 and TRBJ1-3): EAGVAQSPRYKIIEKRQSVAFWCNPISGHATLYWYQQILGQGPKLLIQFQNNGVVDDSQLPKDRFSAERLKGVDSTLKIQPAKLEDSAVYLCASSLEGKGRGNTIYFGEGSWLTVV.

The chain recombines TRBV27 with TRBJ1-1; D is unclear. The germline V gene encodes CDR1 MNHEY and CDR2 SMNVEV (reference sequence). V was pared by 4 bases and J by 3 bases, with 9 bases between. This CDR3 region has 13 residues. The CDR3 protein is CASSYSRDTEAFF. The CDR3 DNA follows: TGTGCCAGCAGTTATTCTCGGGACACTGAAGCTTTCTTT.

The CDR3 DNA reads as TGCGCCAGCAGCCTCAGCGGGGGCAGAGGTGAGCAGTTCTTC. Encoded protein: CASSLSGGRGEQFF. V and J are TRBV5-1 and TRBJ2-1, with 8 bases fitting TRBD2. The CDR3 is 14 residues long. CDR1 and CDR2 (germline): SGHRS, YFSETQ. V lost 4 bases to trimming and J lost 9 bases; unmatched junction nucleotides: 9.

The chain has TRBV10-2 and TRBJ2-2, with D perhaps matching TRBD1 (6 bases). The V and J ends lost 4 bases and 5 bases respectively, with 11 bases between them. This CDR3 has 14 residues. From germline, CDR1 is WSHSY and CDR2 SAAADI. The DNA of the CDR3 is TGCGCCAGCAGTGCGCCAGGGGTTACCGGGGAGCTGTTTTTT. It translates to CASSAPGVTGELFF.

The chain carries TRBV6-1 and TRBJ1-1; D ambiguous. This CDR3 comprises 14 residues. Germline CDR1 and CDR2: MNHNS and SASEGT. Trimming removed 5 bases from V and 1 base from J, with 11 bases in between. CDR3 in DNA: TGTGCCAGCAGTTCGGGAGATCAGAACACTGAAGCTTTCTTT. It codes for CASSSGDQNTEAFF.

CDR3 residues: CASSEPSYGYTF. The DNA for the CDR3 is TGTGCCAGCAGTGAACCCTCGTATGGCTACACCTTC. The genes are TRBV25-1 and TRBJ1-2; no definite D call. V lost 2 bases and J lost 5, with 6 bases in between. The CDR3 length is 12 residues. Per the germline V gene, CDR1 is MGHDK and CDR2 is SYGVNS.

This clone was seen more than once but under ten times. J is TRBJ2-2 and V is TRBV14; D unclear. In germline, CDR1 is SGHDN, CDR2 FVKESK. The V end was cut by 4 bases, the J end by 1 base, with 13 bases between. The CDR3 totals 16 residues. CDR3 loop: CASSPRPGVNTGELFF. In nucleotides, the CDR3 is TGTGCCAGCAGCCCCCGCCCTGGAGTGAACACCGGGGAGCTGTTTTTT.

This clone was seen a handful of times. The chain recombines TRBV11-2 with TRBJ1-2; TRBD1 might be the D (5 bases). Germline CDR1 SGHAT, CDR2 FQNNGV. The CDR3 covers 13 residues. V dropped 1 base and J dropped 7 bases, with 10 bases sitting between them. This CDR3 reads CASSLVPQGGYTF. CDR3 sequence (DNA): TGTGCCAGCAGCTTAGTACCCCAGGGTGGCTACACCTTC.

The CDR3 bases are TGTGCCAGCAGCTTGGGACTAGCGGGCGGGGAGACCCAGTACTTC. Protein: CASSLGLAGGETQYF. The chain uses TRBV5-4 and TRBJ2-5; 10 positions agree with TRBD2. Germline trimming cut 0 bases from V and 5 bases from J; bases unmatched to any gene: 4. Germline V CDR1 and CDR2: SGHNT, YYREEE (reference sequence). The CDR3 length is 15 residues.

This clone appeared a single time. As DNA, the CDR3 is TGTGCCAGCAGTCCCCGAACAGGGGCCTATTTCTACGAGCAGTACTTC. It encodes CASSPRTGAYFYEQYF. The chain employs TRBV27 and TRBJ2-7; 7 nucleotides line up with TRBD1. J lost 3 bases, V lost 5 bases, and 13 bases had no gene match. The CDR3 spans 16 residues. Germline CDR1 reads MNHEY; CDR2 reads SMNVEV (reference sequence).

In this sample, this clone turned up once. The chain recombines TRBV30 with TRBJ2-1, with TRBD2 identical over 7 bases. The J segment lost 1 base and the V segment lost 7 bases, leaving 7 bases of the junction unmatched. Germline V gives CDR1 GTSNPN, CDR2 SVGIG (reference sequence). This CDR3 region has 14 residues. The CDR3 sequence is CASGEGWSYNEQFF. The CDR3 DNA follows: TGTGCCTCGGGGGAGGGTTGGTCCTACAATGAGCAGTTCTTC.

This rearrangement joins TRBV7-8 to TRBJ2-3; 12 nucleotides agree with TRBD2. CDR1 SGHVS and CDR2 FQNEAQ come from the germline V gene. The CDR3 loop spans 16 amino acids. The J segment lost 4 bases and the V segment lost 1 base, leaving 3 bases of the junction unmatched. The CDR3 reads CASSLVLAGGSDTQYF. The DNA for the CDR3 is TGTGCCAGCAGCTTAGTTCTAGCGGGGGGGTCAGATACGCAGTATTTT.

The rearrangement links TRBV6-1 to TRBJ2-1, with TRBD2 matching over 12 bases. The CDR3 consists of 15 residues. Unmatched junction bases numbered 7, after V lost 4 bases and J lost 9 bases. Germline CDR1 is MNHNS and CDR2 is SASEGT. Written as DNA, the CDR3 is TGTGCCAGCAGTGTTTCGACTAGCGGGAGTCCTGAGCAGTTCTTC. This encodes CASSVSTSGSPEQFF.

The rearrangement uses TRBV15 and TRBJ2-7; 8 bases are a match to TRBD2. The CDR3 length is 15 residues. J lost 4 bases, V lost 0 bases, and 5 bases had no gene match. Germline V gene lookup returns CDR1 LNHNV and CDR2 YYDKDF (reference sequence). As DNA, the CDR3 is TGTGCCACCAGCAGAGAGGCTAGCGGGCGTTACGAGCAGTACTTC. This translates into CATSREASGRYEQYF.